The source of this T cell receptor (beta chain) is a study of cytotoxic CD8 clonotypes in ibrutinib-treated CLL. The overall study: Results showed around 24 partial and 2 complete responses; following median around 68 months, 14 remained remitted, approximately twelve advanced. Averaging across samples gave roughly 250,000 productive templates and approximately 92,000 productive rearrangements.

The study's findings and limits: Clonality was elevated at ibrutinib response and had returned toward baseline at progression. Stable or contracted on treatment, public clonotypes were also uncommon.

The ends lost 5 bases at V and 2 bases at J; junction bases unmatched: 6. Germline V lookup: CDR1 KGHSH, CDR2 LQKENI. This CDR3 is built from 15 residues. Regarding this clone: Its antigen is as yet unknown.

Assay used: immunoSEQ multiplex PCR; TCRdb lists only in-frame clones, some missing. The table includes 30,000 to 50,000 clones, approximately 71% detected once. Material: PBMCs, obtained at disease progression, from a patient treated with ibrutinib. The receptor was derived from a human donor with chronic lymphocytic leukemia. The chain links TRBV18 to TRBJ1-5; 7 bases are a match to TRBD1. The DNA for the CDR3 is TGTGCCAGCTCAAGACAGGGTCAGGGCAATCAGCCCCAGCATTTT. It is translated as CASSRQGQGNQPQHF. The complete variable domain, with remaining parts taken from reference TRBV18 and TRBJ1-5, reads NAGVMQNPRHLVRRRGQEARLRCSPMKGHSHVYWYRQLPEEGLKFMVYLQKENIIDESGMPKERFSAEFPKEGPSILRIQQVVRGDSAAYFCASSRQGQGNQPQHFGDGTRLSIL.